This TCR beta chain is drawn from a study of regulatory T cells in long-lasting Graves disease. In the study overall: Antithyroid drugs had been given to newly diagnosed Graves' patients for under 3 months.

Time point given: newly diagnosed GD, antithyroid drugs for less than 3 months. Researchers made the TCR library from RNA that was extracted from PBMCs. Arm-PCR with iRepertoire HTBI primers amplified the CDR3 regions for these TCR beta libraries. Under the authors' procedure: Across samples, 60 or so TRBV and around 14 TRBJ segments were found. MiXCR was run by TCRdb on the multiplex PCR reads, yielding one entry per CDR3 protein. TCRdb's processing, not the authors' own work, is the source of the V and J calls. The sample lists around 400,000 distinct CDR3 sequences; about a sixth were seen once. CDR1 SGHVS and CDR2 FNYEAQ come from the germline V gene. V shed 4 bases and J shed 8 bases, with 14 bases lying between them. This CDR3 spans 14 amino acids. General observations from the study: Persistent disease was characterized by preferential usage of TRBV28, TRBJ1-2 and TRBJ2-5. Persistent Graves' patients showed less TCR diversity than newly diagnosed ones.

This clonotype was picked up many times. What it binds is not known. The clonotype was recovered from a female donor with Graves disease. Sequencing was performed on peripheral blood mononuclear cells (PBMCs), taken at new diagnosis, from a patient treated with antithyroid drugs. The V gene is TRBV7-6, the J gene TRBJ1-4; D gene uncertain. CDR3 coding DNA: TGTGCCAGCAGCTCCCCCCCCACCGCAGAAAAACTGTTTTTT. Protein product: CASSSPPTAEKLFF.